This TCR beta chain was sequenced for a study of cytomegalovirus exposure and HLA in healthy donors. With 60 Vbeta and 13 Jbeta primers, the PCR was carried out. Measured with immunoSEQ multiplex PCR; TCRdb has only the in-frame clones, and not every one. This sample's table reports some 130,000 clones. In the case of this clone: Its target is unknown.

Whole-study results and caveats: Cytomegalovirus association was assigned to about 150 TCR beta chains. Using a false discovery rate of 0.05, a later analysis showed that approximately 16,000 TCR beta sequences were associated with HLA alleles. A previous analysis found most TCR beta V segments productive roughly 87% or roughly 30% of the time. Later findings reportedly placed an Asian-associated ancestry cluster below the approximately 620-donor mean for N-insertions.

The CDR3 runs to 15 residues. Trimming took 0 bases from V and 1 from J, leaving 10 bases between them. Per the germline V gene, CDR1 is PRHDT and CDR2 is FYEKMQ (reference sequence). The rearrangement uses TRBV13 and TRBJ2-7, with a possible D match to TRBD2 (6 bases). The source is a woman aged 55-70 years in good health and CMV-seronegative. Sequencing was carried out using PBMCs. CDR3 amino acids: CASSLGRRGSYEQYF. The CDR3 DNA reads TGTGCCAGCAGCTTAGGCAGGAGGGGTTCCTACGAGCAGTACTTC.